These 3 T cell receptor beta chains originate from one sample sequenced in a study of long-term antiretroviral therapy in people with HIV. A v3.0 immunoSEQ assay was performed at survey level. TCRdb keeps only in-frame clones here, not all; method: immunoSEQ multiplex PCR. The data hold 15,000 to 20,000 clones, with around three quarters observed a single time. The input for sequencing was unsorted PBMCs, taken 2.2 years after starting antiretroviral therapy. The receptors here all came from a man aged 50-59 years with HIV.

This sequence joins TRBV5-1 and TRBJ2-1, with D perhaps matching TRBD1 (5 bases). In germline, CDR1 is SGHRS, CDR2 YFSETQ. Between the trimmed V and J ends, which lost 2 bases and 6 bases, there was a span of 15 bases. CDR3 length equals 15 residues. Here the CDR3 reads CASSFGEGVGNEQFF. The CDR3 DNA reads as TGCGCCAGCAGCTTCGGCGAAGGGGTGGGCAATGAGCAGTTCTTC.

The table lists this clone with a few counts. V is TRBV27 and J is TRBJ1-5; no definite D call. Between the trimmed V and J ends, which lost 4 bases and 6 bases, there was a span of 13 bases. CDR1 is MNHEY and CDR2 is SMNVEV in the germline V gene (reference sequence). The CDR3 runs 14 residues. CDR3 DNA sequence: TGTGCCAGCAGTTCTCATCTGACCAGTCAGCCCCAGCATTTT. It codes for CASSSHLTSQPQHF.

The chain joins TRBV10-2 to TRBJ2-5; D ambiguous. The CDR3 extends over 12 amino acids. In germline, CDR1 is WSHSY, CDR2 SAAADI. V lost 6 bases to trimming and J lost 5 bases, with 10 bases between them. The CDR3 is CASRATAETQYF. CDR3 bases: TGCGCCAGCAGGGCCACAGCGGAGACCCAGTACTTC.